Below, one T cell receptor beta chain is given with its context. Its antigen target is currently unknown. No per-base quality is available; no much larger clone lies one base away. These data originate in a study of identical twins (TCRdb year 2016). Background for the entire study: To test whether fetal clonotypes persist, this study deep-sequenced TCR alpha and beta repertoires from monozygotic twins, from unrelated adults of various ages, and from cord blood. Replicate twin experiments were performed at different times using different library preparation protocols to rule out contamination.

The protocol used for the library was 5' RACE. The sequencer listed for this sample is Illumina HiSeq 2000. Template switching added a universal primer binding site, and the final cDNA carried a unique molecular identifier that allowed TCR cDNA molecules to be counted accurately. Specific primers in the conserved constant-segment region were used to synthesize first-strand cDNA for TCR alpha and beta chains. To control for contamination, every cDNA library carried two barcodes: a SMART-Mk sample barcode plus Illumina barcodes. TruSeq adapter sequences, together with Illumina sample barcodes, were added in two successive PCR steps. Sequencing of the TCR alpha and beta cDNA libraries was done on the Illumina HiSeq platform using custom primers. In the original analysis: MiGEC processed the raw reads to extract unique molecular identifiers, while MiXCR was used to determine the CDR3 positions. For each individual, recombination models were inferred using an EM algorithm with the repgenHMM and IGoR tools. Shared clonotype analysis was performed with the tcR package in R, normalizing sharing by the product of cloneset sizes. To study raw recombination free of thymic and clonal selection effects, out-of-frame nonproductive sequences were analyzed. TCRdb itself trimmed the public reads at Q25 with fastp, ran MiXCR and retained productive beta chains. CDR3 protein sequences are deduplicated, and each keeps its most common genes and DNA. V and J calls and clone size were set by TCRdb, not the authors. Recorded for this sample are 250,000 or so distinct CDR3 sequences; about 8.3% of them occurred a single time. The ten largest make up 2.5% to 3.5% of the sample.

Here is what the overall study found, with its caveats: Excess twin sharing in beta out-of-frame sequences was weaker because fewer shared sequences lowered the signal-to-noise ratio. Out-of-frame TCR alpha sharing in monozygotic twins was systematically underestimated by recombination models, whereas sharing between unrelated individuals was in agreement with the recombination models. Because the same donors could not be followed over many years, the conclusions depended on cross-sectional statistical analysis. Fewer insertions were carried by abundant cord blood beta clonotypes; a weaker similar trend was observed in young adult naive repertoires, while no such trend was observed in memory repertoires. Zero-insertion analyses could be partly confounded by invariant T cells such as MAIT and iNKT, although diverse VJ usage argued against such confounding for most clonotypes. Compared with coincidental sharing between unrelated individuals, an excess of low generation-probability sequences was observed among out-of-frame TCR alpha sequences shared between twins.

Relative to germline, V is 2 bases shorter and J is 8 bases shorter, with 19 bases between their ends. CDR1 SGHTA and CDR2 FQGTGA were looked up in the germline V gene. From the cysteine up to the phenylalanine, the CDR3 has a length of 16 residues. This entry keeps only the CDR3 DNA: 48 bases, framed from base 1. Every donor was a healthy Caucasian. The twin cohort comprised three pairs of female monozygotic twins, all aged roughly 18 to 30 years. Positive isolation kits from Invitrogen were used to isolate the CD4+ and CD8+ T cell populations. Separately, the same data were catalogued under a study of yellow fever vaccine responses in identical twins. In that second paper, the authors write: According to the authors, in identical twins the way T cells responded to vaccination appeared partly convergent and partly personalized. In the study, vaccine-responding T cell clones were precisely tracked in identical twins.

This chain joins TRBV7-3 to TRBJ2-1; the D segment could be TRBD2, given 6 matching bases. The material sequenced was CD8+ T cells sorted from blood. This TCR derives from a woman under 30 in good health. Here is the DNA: TGTGCCAGCAGCTTATTCGGGGGTATGGCCCTGGATGAGCAGTTCTTC. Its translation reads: CASSLFGGMALDEQFF.